A selection of T cell receptor beta chains follows, all from one sample in a study of blood T cell repertoires in COVID-19. Using immunoSEQ multiplex PCR, the repertoire was profiled, and TCRdb retains in-frame clones only, with some absent. The sample contains about 56,000 clones, around four fifths of which appear only once. Sequences were obtained from peripheral blood. Every receptor here comes from a woman of 80 years or more with acute or convalescent COVID-19. Each CDR3 is given with its conserved first and last residue. D genes are given only for firm matches. Size is omitted from some rows. Given values are once, few, many or a class for expanded clones.

size,D,J,V,CDR3,DNA
few,NA,TRBJ2-5,TRBV28,CASSSLGGHLQETQYF,TGTGCCAGCAGTTCCCTCGGTGGACATCTCCAAGAGACCCAGTACTTC
NA,NA,TRBJ1-2,TRBV12-3/TRBV12-4,CASSLGQAKGYTF,TGTGCCAGCAGTTTGGGTCAGGCTAAGGGCTACACCTTC
NA,TRBD2,TRBJ2-5,TRBV5-1,CASSEGLAGDQETQYF,TGCGCCAGCAGCGAGGGACTAGCGGGGGACCAAGAGACCCAGTACTTC
NA,NA,TRBJ1-5,TRBV19,CASSNSGTTKSQPQHF,TGTGCCAGTAGTAACTCCGGGACAACGAAAAGTCAGCCCCAGCATTTT
NA,NA,TRBJ1-5,TRBV7-2,CASSLRQDQPQHF,TGTGCCAGCAGCTTAAGACAGGATCAGCCCCAGCATTTT
NA,TRBD1,TRBJ1-1,TRBV7-9,CASSPRQGMNTEAFF,TGTGCCAGCAGCCCAAGACAGGGCATGAACACTGAAGCTTTCTTT
few,NA,TRBJ1-2,TRBV5-1,CASSLALFDKNYGYTF,TGCGCCAGCAGCTTGGCCTTATTCGACAAAAACTATGGCTACACCTTC
NA,NA,TRBJ2-7,TRBV14,CASSQETGSYEQYF,TGTGCCAGCAGCCAGGAGACAGGTTCCTACGAGCAGTACTTC
NA,NA,TRBJ1-3,TRBV18,CASSPVTGGLSGNTIYF,TGTGCCAGCTCACCCGTGACGGGCGGGCTCTCTGGAAACACCATATATTTT
NA,TRBD1,TRBJ1-1,TRBV7-2,CASKLRTGLGKSTEAFF,TGTGCCAGCAAACTACGGACAGGTTTGGGGAAGAGCACTGAAGCTTTCTTT
NA,NA,TRBJ1-6,TRBV3-1/TRBV3-2,CASSPETGNSPLHF,TGTGCCAGCAGCCCGGAAACGGGGAATTCACCCCTCCACTTT
NA,NA,TRBJ1-5,TRBV12-3/TRBV12-4,CASSPLMSQPQHF,TGTGCCAGCAGCCCTTTAATGAGTCAGCCCCAGCATTTT
NA,NA,TRBJ1-2,TRBV7-2,CASSLLRRGSNYGYTF,TGTGCCAGCAGCTTACTGCGGCGGGGGTCTAACTATGGCTACACCTTC
NA,NA,TRBJ2-5,TRBV21-1,CASSKCGTGTQETQYF,TGTGCCAGCAGCAAATGTGGGACAGGGACCCAAGAGACCCAGTACTTC
NA,NA,TRBJ1-2,TRBV6-5,CASSKAPQYGYTF,TGTGCCAGCAGTAAGGCTCCACAGTATGGCTACACCTTC
NA,TRBD2,TRBJ2-7,TRBV2,CATGRAVEQYF,TGTGCCACCGGGAGGGCCGTCGAGCAGTACTTC
NA,NA,TRBJ1-5,TRBV19,CASSLGLTNNQPQHF,TGTGCCAGTAGCTTGGGACTAACGAACAATCAGCCCCAGCATTTT
NA,TRBD2,TRBJ2-3,TRBV2,CASRTSGGRTDTQYF,TGTGCCAGCAGGACCTCGGGGGGGCGAACAGATACGCAGTATTTT
NA,TRBD1,TRBJ2-2,TRBV2,CASRITGGATTGELFF,TGTGCCAGCAGGATCACAGGGGGCGCGACCACCGGGGAGCTGTTTTTT
NA,TRBD1,TRBJ1-5,TRBV6-1,CASSEGDRGVSQPQHF,TGTGCCAGCAGTGAAGGGGACAGGGGAGTTAGTCAGCCCCAGCATTTT
NA,NA,TRBJ2-3,TRBV18,CASRLGQQMADTQYF,TGTGCCAGCCGCCTTGGACAGCAGATGGCAGATACGCAGTATTTT
NA,NA,TRBJ2-1,TRBV19,CASADPRGFYVEQFF,TGTGCCAGTGCCGACCCTAGGGGGTTTTATGTTGAGCAGTTCTTC
NA,NA,TRBJ1-2,TRBV19,CASTMDSTSNYGYTF,TGTGCCAGTACTATGGACAGCACCTCTAACTATGGCTACACCTTC
NA,NA,TRBJ2-5,TRBV7-2,CASPIVGLERWTQYF,TGTGCCAGCCCAATCGTGGGACTCGAAAGATGGACCCAGTACTTC
NA,NA,TRBJ1-1,TRBV19,CAIRTTGWTEAFF,TGTGCCATAAGAACCACAGGTTGGACTGAAGCTTTCTTT
NA,NA,TRBJ1-4,TRBV7-9,CASSLVQGRPEKLFF,TGTGCCAGCAGCTTAGTTCAGGGGCGGCCGGAAAAACTGTTTTTT
NA,NA,TRBJ2-2,TRBV7-3,CASSPPGRDSVQSNGELFF,TGTGCCAGCAGCCCCCCGGGACGGGACTCTGTGCAGAGTAACGGGGAGCTGTTTTTT
NA,TRBD2,TRBJ2-7,TRBV7-2,CASSYGTSGGEQYF,TGTGCCAGCAGCTATGGGACTAGCGGGGGCGAGCAGTACTTC
few,TRBD1,TRBJ1-6,TRBV4-1,CASRDRGNSPLHF,TGCGCCTCAAGGGACAGGGGAAATTCACCCCTCCACTTT
once,NA,TRBJ2-7,TRBV7-8,CASSTGNIDYEQYF,TGTGCCAGCAGTACAGGGAATATTGACTACGAGCAGTACTTC